This passage covers 14 T cell receptor beta chains from one sample sequenced in a study of cytomegalovirus exposure and HLA in healthy donors. With 60 Vbeta and 13 Jbeta primers, the PCR was carried out. The assay was immunoSEQ multiplex PCR, and TCRdb's table has in-frame clones only and misses some. The sample lists under 140,000 clones, approximately 78% occurring once. Sequenced: PBMCs. All receptors come from a woman aged 30 to 39 in good health and CMV-seronegative.

The chain's CDR3 is CASSLRNRGNQPQHF. The CDR3 coding sequence is TGTGCCAGCAGTTTACGAAACAGGGGAAATCAGCCCCAGCATTTT. The chain employs TRBV27 and TRBJ1-5; TRBD1 agrees at 7 bases. In germline, CDR1 is MNHEY, CDR2 SMNVEV (reference sequence). The CDR3 sequence is 15 residues long. The junction had 5 bases not matched to a gene; V was cut back by 2 bases and J by 4 bases.

V is TRBV6-5 and J is TRBJ1-5; D is ambiguous. There are 13 residues in the CDR3. Per germline, CDR1 MNHEY and CDR2 SVGAGI. Trimming took 0 bases from V and 6 from J, leaving 6 bases between them. The chain's CDR3 is CASSYSKLQPQHF. CDR3 nucleotide sequence: TGTGCCAGCAGTTACTCTAAGCTTCAGCCCCAGCATTTT.

This chain joins TRBV28 and TRBJ1-1, with D perhaps TRBD1 (6 bases). The CDR3 length is 15 residues. V lost 3 bases to trimming and J lost 4 bases, with 15 bases between them. CDR1 is MDHEN and CDR2 is SYDVKM in the germline V gene. CDR3 nucleotide sequence: TGTGCCAGCAGTTTGAGGGCGGGGGGCAGCACTGAAGCTTTCTTT. This encodes CASSLRAGGSTEAFF. The full variable domain, with the rest looked up from reference TRBV28 and TRBJ1-1, is DVKVTQSSRYLVKRTGEKVFLECVQDMDHENMFWYRQDPGLGLRLIYFSYDVKMKEKGDIPEGYSVSREKKERFSLILESASTNQTSMYLCASSLRAGGSTEAFFGQGTRLTVV.

A single count supports this clone. The V call is TRBV27, the J call TRBJ1-2; 10 nucleotides line up with TRBD1. Germline CDR1 is MNHEY and CDR2 is SMNVEV (reference sequence). The CDR3 has 15 amino acids. V lost 1 base, J lost 5 bases, and 4 bases stayed unmatched. CDR3 sequence reads: CASSLLGTGVYGYTF. DNA of the CDR3: TGTGCCAGCAGTTTATTAGGGACAGGGGTATATGGCTACACCTTC.

V and J are TRBV27 and TRBJ1-2; D remains ambiguous. Germline V gene sequence: CDR1 MNHEY, CDR2 SMNVEV (reference sequence). The CDR3 runs to 14 residues. With 6 bases removed from V and 0 bases from J, the gap between germline ends came to 11 bases. CDR3 in DNA: TGTGCCAGCAGGATGGGGAGGGCTAACTATGGCTACACCTTC. This sequence encodes CASRMGRANYGYTF.

The chain employs TRBV28 and TRBJ2-6; D is perhaps TRBD2 (5 bases). Per the germline V gene, CDR1 is MDHEN and CDR2 is SYDVKM. Trimming left V 3 bases short and J 3 bases short, with 15 bases between. CDR3 size: 17 residues. The CDR3 region has the DNA TGTGCCAGCAGTTTTCTTTATCGGGGTGGTGGGGCCAACGTCCTGACTTTC. Encoded protein: CASSFLYRGGGANVLTF.

Regarding this clone: The junction and the germline gene differ at one end; a read error may be behind it. The chain carries TRBV7-7 and TRBJ2-1; 14 nucleotides line up with TRBD2. The CDR3 has 18 residues. Per germline, CDR1 SSHAT and CDR2 FNYEAQ (reference sequence). Here the CDR3 reads CASSSHLGLAGVFNEQFF. The CDR3 bases are TGTGCTAGCAGCTCACACCTGGGACTAGCGGGAGTGTTCAATGAGCAGTTCTTC.

The chain has TRBV29-1 and TRBJ1-2; TRBD1 might be the D (5 bases). V dropped 3 bases and J dropped 5 bases, with 13 bases sitting between them. The CDR3 spans 13 residues. Per the germline V gene, CDR1 is SQVTM and CDR2 is ANQGSEA. The CDR3 DNA is TGCAGCGTTGACACAGGAGAGGCGTATGGCTACACCTTC. Its translation: CSVDTGEAYGYTF. Combining the CDR3 with reference TRBV29-1 and TRBJ1-2 gives the whole variable domain SAVISQKPSRDICQRGTSLTIQCQVDSQVTMMFWYRQQPGQSLTLIATANQGSEATYESGFVIDKFPISRPNLTFSTLTVSNMSPEDSSIYLCSVDTGEAYGYTFGSGTRLTVV.

This clone is a singleton in its sample. This sequence joins TRBV6-5 and TRBJ2-5; 10 bases map to TRBD2. Germline V lookup: CDR1 MNHEY, CDR2 SVGAGI. The CDR3 has 14 residues. The J segment lost 3 bases and the V segment lost 2 bases, leaving 0 bases of the junction unmatched. This CDR3 is CASSYTSGKETQYF. DNA for the CDR3: TGTGCCAGCAGTTACACTAGCGGGAAAGAGACCCAGTACTTC.

Only one count was recorded for this clone. The rearrangement joins TRBV7-9 to TRBJ1-4, with D possibly matching TRBD1 (5 bases). The CDR3 is 15 residues long. Trimming cost V 5 bases and J 8 bases, with 18 bases left between them. Per germline, CDR1 SEHNR and CDR2 FQNEAQ (reference sequence). The CDR3 DNA sequence: TGTGCCAGCAGCCCTAGAGTTAGGGGTGACGAAAAACTGTTTTTT. As protein: CASSPRVRGDEKLFF.

This clone was counted once. This chain links TRBV28 with TRBJ1-2; weak D call: TRBD1 (6 bases). Trimming took 5 bases from V and 8 from J, leaving 15 bases between them. Germline loops: CDR1 MDHEN, CDR2 SYDVKM. The length of the CDR3 is 13 residues. The CDR3 here is CASSTSQGIGYTF. The CDR3 DNA reads TGTGCCAGCAGTACCTCACAGGGTATCGGCTACACCTTC.

The chain joins TRBV2 to TRBJ2-2; the D gene is possibly TRBD2 (5 bases). Germline CDR1 is SNHLY and CDR2 is FYNNEI. V lost 5 bases to trimming and J lost 3 bases, with 10 bases between them. CDR3 size: 14 residues. The CDR3, as DNA: TGTGCCAGCAGTTCGGACTTGGACACCGGGGAGCTGTTTTTT. Translation: CASSSDLDTGELFF.

V gene TRBV18 combines with J gene TRBJ1-1, with D uncertain. CDR3 size: 15 residues. Germline CDR1 is KGHSH and CDR2 is LQKENI. Trimming left V 6 bases short and J 5 bases short, with 19 bases between. In DNA, the CDR3 is TGTGCCAGCTCCTCAAACCTCAATCGGGGTACTGAAGCTTTCTTT. Translation: CASSSNLNRGTEAFF.

This sequence joins TRBV29-1 and TRBJ2-2, with D tentatively TRBD1 (5 bases). Trimming pared 2 bases from V and 6 bases from J, leaving 10 bases between. The CDR3 runs 13 residues. CDR1 SQVTM and CDR2 ANQGSEA come from the germline V gene. CDR3 region: CSVEYIGAGELFF. The CDR3 DNA is TGCAGCGTTGAATATATAGGGGCCGGGGAGCTGTTTTTT.